These 29 T cell receptor beta chains were sequenced from one sample in a study of cytotoxic CD8 clonotypes in ibrutinib-treated CLL. The table came from immunoSEQ multiplex PCR; TCRdb's copy has only in-frame clones and leaves some out. The sample contains some 140,000 clones, 80% to 85% of which appear only once. The sample here was PBMCs, taken after 24 months of ibrutinib treatment. The receptors originated from a human donor with chronic lymphocytic leukemia.

CDR3 bases: TGTGCCAGCAGCCCCATAGGGGGAGGCTACACCTTC. Amino acid sequence: CASSPIGGGYTF. V usage is TRBV7-9 and J usage is TRBJ1-2; D may be TRBD1 (6 bases). V was clipped by 5 bases and J by 8 bases, with 12 bases between them. Germline assignment: CDR1 SEHNR and CDR2 FQNEAQ (reference sequence). CDR3 length equals 12 residues.

The chain carries TRBV5-4 and TRBJ1-1; TRBD1 might be the D (5 bases). The V and J ends lost 5 bases and 1 base respectively, with 12 bases between them. The CDR3 is 14 residues long. Germline-derived CDR1 and CDR2 are SGHNT and YYREEE (reference sequence). DNA of the CDR3: TGTGCCAGCAGGAGGGACCGCTCGAACACTGAAGCTTTCTTT. Translating it yields CASRRDRSNTEAFF. Drawing the rest from reference TRBV5-4 and TRBJ1-1, the complete variable domain is ETGVTQSPTHLIKTRGQQVTLRCSSQSGHNTVSWYQQALGQGPQFIFQYYREEENGRGNFPPRFSGLQFPNYSSELNVNALELDDSALYLCASRRDRSNTEAFFGQGTRLTVV.

V usage is TRBV19 and J usage is TRBJ1-1; TRBD1 is a possible D gene (6 bases). The CDR3 contains 13 residues. Per germline, CDR1 LNHDA and CDR2 SQIVND (reference sequence). V was cut by 10 bases and J by 4 bases, with 16 bases left in between. This chain's CDR3 is CATSWRGATEAFF. DNA of the CDR3: TGTGCCACTTCCTGGCGGGGGGCCACTGAAGCTTTCTTT. Together with reference TRBV19 and TRBJ1-1, the CDR3 gives the full variable domain: DGGITQSPKYLFRKEGQNVTLSCEQNLNHDAMYWYRQDPGQGLRLIYYSQIVNDFQKGDIAEGYSVSREKKESFPLTVTSAQKNPTAFYLCATSWRGATEAFFGQGTRLTVV.

Comments on this clone: The conserved final phenylalanine or tryptophan is absent from the CDR3, which likely points to a read error. The rearrangement joins TRBV30 to TRBJ1-2; a possible D gene is TRBD1 (5 bases). CDR1 and CDR2 (germline): GTSNPN, SVGIG (reference sequence). CDR3 length: 13 residues. Trimming pared 2 bases from V and 7 bases from J, leaving 14 bases between. In nucleotides, the CDR3 is TGTGCCTGGAGTATGGGAATGGGGGGTGGCTACACCCTC. Translated, it gives CAWSMGMGGGYTL.

The chain combines TRBV23-1 with TRBJ2-4, with 7 bases lining up with TRBD1. TRBV23-1 is given ORF status, its function remaining uncertain. Losses at the gene ends were 6 bases for V and 0 bases for J; bases not matched to a gene: 14. The CDR3 consists of 18 residues. In DNA form, the CDR3 reads TGCGCCAGCAGGCCGGGACAGAGATTAATACTAGCCAAAAACATTCAGTACTTC. It is translated as CASRPGQRLILAKNIQYF.

The chain links TRBV14 to TRBJ1-1; D perhaps matches TRBD1 (5 bases). This CDR3 region has 15 residues. Germline V gene sequence: CDR1 SGHDN, CDR2 FVKESK. V was cut by 0 bases and J by 5 bases, with 13 bases left in between. The CDR3 loop is CASSQDFVRVTEAFF. The DNA for the CDR3 is TGTGCCAGCAGCCAAGATTTCGTCAGGGTAACTGAAGCTTTCTTT.

This chain joins TRBV28 and TRBJ2-1, with D maybe TRBD1 (6 bases). The CDR3 is made up of 14 amino acids. The germline V and J ends were trimmed by 8 bases and 4 bases, with 15 bases remaining between them. CDR1 is MDHEN, CDR2 SYDVKM, per germline. The CDR3 spells CASGETGDYNEQFF. The CDR3 DNA sequence: TGTGCCAGCGGGGAGACAGGAGATTACAATGAGCAGTTCTTC. Using reference TRBV28 and TRBJ2-1 for the parts outside the CDR3, the full variable domain is DVKVTQSSRYLVKRTGEKVFLECVQDMDHENMFWYRQDPGLGLRLIYFSYDVKMKEKGDIPEGYSVSREKKERFSLILESASTNQTSMYLCASGETGDYNEQFFGPGTRLTVL.

This rearrangement joins TRBV5-1 to TRBJ2-7; D possibly corresponds to TRBD1 (5 bases). The V end was cut by 6 bases, the J end by 0 bases, with 16 bases between. The CDR3 consists of 15 residues. Germline values: CDR1 SGHRS, CDR2 YFSETQ. The CDR3 here is CASTWEKGLSYEQYF. The CDR3 nucleotides are TGCGCCAGCACCTGGGAAAAGGGGCTCTCCTACGAGCAGTACTTC.

This clone occurred once. The chain combines TRBV7-2 with TRBJ1-2; 9 nucleotides line up with TRBD1. There are 16 residues in the CDR3. Germline V lookup: CDR1 SGHTA, CDR2 FQGNSA. The trim removed 1 base at V and 2 bases at J, leaving 5 bases unmatched. The CDR3 loop is CASSLDPTGGNYGYTF. The CDR3 bases are TGTGCCAGCAGCTTAGATCCAACAGGGGGCAACTATGGCTACACCTTC. Together with reference TRBV7-2 and TRBJ1-2, the CDR3 gives the full variable domain: GAGVSQSPSNKVTEKGKDVELRCDPISGHTALYWYRQSLGQGLEFLIYFQGNSAPDKSGLPSDRFSAERTGGSVSTLTIQRTQQEDSAVYLCASSLDPTGGNYGYTFGSGTRLTVV.

The rearrangement uses TRBV21-1 and TRBJ2-7. TRBV21-1 is listed as a pseudogene. There are 16 residues in the CDR3. The CDR3 bases are TGTGCCAGCAGCCTACAAATTGGACGCTCGATCTACGAGCAGTACTTC. Protein product: CASSLQIGRSIYEQYF.

This clone was seen more than once but under ten times. The chain couples TRBV2 to TRBJ2-3, with 10 bases that match TRBD2. The V segment lost 4 bases and the J segment 6 bases; nucleotides outside the gene matches: 7. From germline, CDR1 is SNHLY and CDR2 FYNNEI. This CDR3 comprises 15 residues. In nucleotides, the CDR3 is TGTGCCAGCAGTGTGGAGCGGGGGGGGACGGATACGCAGTATTTT. It specifies CASSVERGGTDTQYF.

This chain connects TRBV19 to TRBJ1-1; the D gene is possibly TRBD1 (5 bases). The V end was cut by 7 bases, the J end by 0 bases, with 12 bases between. Germline CDR1 and CDR2: LNHDA and SQIVND (reference sequence). The CDR3 extends over 14 amino acids. The CDR3 here is CASTRRQLNTEAFF. The CDR3 coding sequence is TGTGCCAGTACACGGCGACAGCTGAACACTGAAGCTTTCTTT.

There are a few counts of this clone. The CDR3 DNA is TGTGCCAGCAGCTTGGTCCAAGAGACCCAGTACTTC. Translated, it gives CASSLVQETQYF. The chain has TRBV11-2 and TRBJ2-5; D ambiguous. The germline V gene has CDR1 SGHAT and CDR2 FQNNGV. Trimming took 3 bases from V and 1 from J, leaving 3 bases between them. The CDR3 totals 12 residues.

The chain links TRBV6-1 to TRBJ2-2; D is possibly TRBD1 (6 bases). Germline V lookup: CDR1 MNHNS, CDR2 SASEGT. The CDR3 is 14 residues long. V shed 6 bases and J shed 4 bases, with 12 bases lying between them. The CDR3 spells CASRPTGTTGELFF. CDR3 nucleotides: TGTGCCAGCAGACCGACAGGAACCACCGGGGAGCTGTTTTTT.

This chain connects TRBV30 to TRBJ1-5; 9 bases fit TRBD1. Losses at the gene ends were 0 bases for V and 3 bases for J; bases not matched to a gene: 6. Germline lookup yields CDR1 GTSNPN and CDR2 SVGIG (reference sequence). The CDR3 loop spans 16 amino acids. The CDR3 nucleotides are TGTGCCTGGAGTGTACAGGGGGCTGTTACCAATCAGCCCCAGCATTTT. Its protein product is CAWSVQGAVTNQPQHF. Filled out from reference TRBV30 and TRBJ1-5, the complete variable domain reads SQTIHQWPATLVQPVGSPLSLECTVEGTSNPNLYWYRQAAGRGLQLLFYSVGIGQISSEVPQNLSASRPQDRQFILSSKKLLLSDSGFYLCAWSVQGAVTNQPQHFGDGTRLSIL.

The chain combines TRBV6-5 with TRBJ1-2; unclear D gene. Germline CDR1 and CDR2: MNHEY and SVGAGI. The V and J ends lost 0 bases and 2 bases respectively, with 10 bases between them. The CDR3 runs to 15 residues. CDR3 nucleotide sequence: TGTGCCAGCAGTTACTCCGTCGCCCGGAACTATGGCTACACCTTC. Residues: CASSYSVARNYGYTF.

The rearrangement uses TRBV5-8 and TRBJ2-5; 9 nucleotides agree with TRBD1. Germline V gene lookup returns CDR1 SGHTS and CDR2 YDEGEE. The J segment lost 3 bases and the V segment lost 0 bases, leaving 9 bases of the junction unmatched. The CDR3 spans 17 residues. CDR3 nucleotides: TGTGCCAGCAGCTTGGGGACAGGGGCCGCAGGAGAAGAGACCCAGTACTTC. Its translation: CASSLGTGAAGEETQYF.

This chain connects TRBV30 to TRBJ2-7; 9 bases map to TRBD1. CDR1 is GTSNPN, CDR2 SVGIG, per germline (reference sequence). V was pared by 5 bases and J by 3 bases, with 5 bases of the junction left unmatched. CDR3 length equals 13 residues. The CDR3 is CAWARGQGYEQYF. CDR3 DNA: TGTGCCTGGGCAAGGGGACAGGGCTACGAGCAGTACTTC.

The chain uses TRBV7-2 and TRBJ1-4, with TRBD1 matching 8 bases. CDR3 size: 17 residues. Looked up from germline, CDR1 is SGHTA and CDR2 is FQGNSA. V dropped 4 bases and J dropped 11; count of bases not matched to a gene: 18. CDR3 sequence (DNA): TGTGCCAGCAGCTCTAGGCCCCCGACAGGGGAGTCCGGGAAACTGTTTTTT. Protein: CASSSRPPTGESGKLFF.

The chain couples TRBV28 to TRBJ2-5; the match to TRBD1 covers 11 bases. Germline V lookup: CDR1 MDHEN, CDR2 SYDVKM. The CDR3 has 16 amino acids. Losses at the gene ends were 4 bases for V and 5 bases for J; bases not matched to a gene: 9. The CDR3: CASSSRTGGFGETQYF. The CDR3 nucleotides read TGTGCCAGCAGTTCACGGACAGGGGGCTTTGGGGAGACCCAGTACTTC.

About this clone: Other DNA sequences in this sample translate to the same CDR3. The chain employs TRBV9 and TRBJ2-7, with 11 bases matching TRBD2. Germline V lookup: CDR1 SGDLS, CDR2 YYNGEE. The CDR3 sequence is 16 residues long. The V segment lost 0 bases and the J segment 2 bases; nucleotides outside the gene matches: 4. CDR3 bases: TGTGCCAGCAGCGTAGGGGCTAGCGGGGGGACCTACGAGCAGTACTTC. This sequence encodes CASSVGASGGTYEQYF.

The chain links TRBV6-5 to TRBJ2-7; D is uncertain. The CDR3 has 15 residues. Germline assignment: CDR1 MNHEY and CDR2 SVGAGI. V was cut by 4 bases and J by 3 bases, with 16 bases left in between. The CDR3 protein is CASSSPTLLNYEQYF. As DNA, the CDR3 is TGTGCCAGCAGTTCCCCGACTCTCCTCAACTACGAGCAGTACTTC.

This clone was recorded only once. The chain links TRBV4-1 to TRBJ1-4; 7 nucleotides match TRBD1. CDR3 size: 15 residues. Germline assignment: CDR1 MGHRA and CDR2 YSYEKL. J was trimmed by 5 bases and V by 4 bases; bases with no gene match: 7. The CDR3 sequence is CASSRSQGRNEKLFF. CDR3 DNA sequence: TGCGCCAGCAGCCGCTCACAGGGGCGGAATGAAAAACTGTTTTTT.

This chain joins TRBV10-2 and TRBJ2-1, with 8 nucleotides matching TRBD2. Germline CDR1 reads WSHSY; CDR2 reads SAAADI. The trim removed 4 bases at V and 0 bases at J, leaving 8 bases unmatched. This CDR3 has 17 amino acids. The CDR3 is CASSGERGSSSYNEQFF. CDR3 bases: TGCGCCAGCAGTGGGGAGCGGGGGTCTAGCTCCTACAATGAGCAGTTCTTC.

The chain is built from TRBV7-8 and TRBJ1-5, with 7 bases lining up with TRBD1. The germline V gene has CDR1 SGHVS and CDR2 FQNEAQ. The CDR3 runs 16 residues. The J segment lost 3 bases and the V segment lost 0 bases, leaving 5 bases of the junction unmatched. The CDR3 DNA reads as TGTGCCAGCAGCTTAGCAACGGGACAGCACAATCAGCCCCAGCATTTT. Protein: CASSLATGQHNQPQHF.

This rearrangement joins TRBV28 to TRBJ1-6, with no clear D. This CDR3 has 16 amino acids. V was cut by 3 bases and J by 3 bases, with 12 bases left in between. CDR1 is MDHEN, CDR2 SYDVKM, per germline. The CDR3 loop reads CASSFPGAIYNSPLHF. The CDR3 DNA reads as TGTGCCAGCAGTTTCCCCGGTGCCATCTATAATTCACCCCTCCACTTT.

The chain has TRBV28 and TRBJ1-5; D is undetermined. Germline lookup yields CDR1 MDHEN and CDR2 SYDVKM. The length of the CDR3 is 13 residues. V shed 5 bases and J shed 0 bases, with 5 bases lying between them. The CDR3 loop reads CASSINSNQPQHF. The CDR3, as DNA: TGTGCCAGCAGTATAAATAGCAATCAGCCCCAGCATTTT. Full variable domain (outside the CDR3, taken from reference TRBV28 and TRBJ1-5): DVKVTQSSRYLVKRTGEKVFLECVQDMDHENMFWYRQDPGLGLRLIYFSYDVKMKEKGDIPEGYSVSREKKERFSLILESASTNQTSMYLCASSINSNQPQHFGDGTRLSIL.

This clone was found once. The rearrangement joins TRBV15 to TRBJ1-5; TRBD1 is a possible D gene (5 bases). CDR3 length equals 17 residues. The germline V gene encodes CDR1 LNHNV and CDR2 YYDKDF (reference sequence). V dropped 0 bases and J dropped 0 bases, with 12 bases sitting between them. The CDR3 coding sequence is TGTGCCACCAGCAGAGAAAGGGGTACTTATAGCAATCAGCCCCAGCATTTT. This sequence encodes CATSRERGTYSNQPQHF.

V and J are TRBV6-1 and TRBJ1-3; D remains unclear. V lost 0 bases to trimming and J lost 3 bases, with 9 bases between them. Germline CDR1 MNHNS, CDR2 SASEGT. The CDR3 is 15 amino acids. CDR3 nucleotide sequence: TGTGCCAGCAGTGAAGCGTGGGGTATTGGAAACACCATATATTTT. Translation: CASSEAWGIGNTIYF.